This T cell receptor (beta chain) appears in the sequencing data of a study of control samples from healthy donors and cancer patients. The CDR3 is 11 amino acids. The germline V gene encodes CDR1 SEHNR and CDR2 FQNEAQ (reference sequence). The junction had 4 bases not matched to a gene; V was cut back by 5 bases and J by 10 bases. The assay was immunoSEQ multiplex PCR, and TCRdb's table has in-frame clones only and misses some. Counted here are 150,000 to 200,000 clones, around nine tenths occurring once; the ten biggest clones make up about 1.7%. The chain is built from TRBV7-9 and TRBJ1-2, with TRBD1 identical over 7 bases. This receptor was obtained from a man aged 18 to 29 in good health. The sequenced sample was blood. The CDR3 sequence is CASSRQGDYTF. The DNA of the CDR3 is TGTGCCAGCAGCCGACAGGGTGACTACACCTTC.